These 27 T cell receptor beta chains were sequenced from one sample in a study of T cells expressing NK-cell markers. Using the 5' RACE reads, TCRdb records one entry per CDR3 protein without DNA. The ten top clones account for 20% to 25%, within a sample of about 170,000 distinct CDR3 sequences. Sample: blood T cells: a sorted CD56 or NKG2C T cell subset, CD4+ or CD8+ T cells, or bulk PBMC T cells (not recorded which). Receptor source: a man between 18 and 69 years old in good health.

This rearrangement joins TRBV7-2 to TRBJ1-1; TCRdb reports TRBD1, a call that lacks DNA to check it against. CDR1 and CDR2 (germline): SGHTA, FQGNSA. The CDR3 contains 14 residues. The CDR3 here is CASSLGGPGTEAFF.

The V call is TRBV19, the J call TRBJ1-5. Germline V gene lookup returns CDR1 LNHDA and CDR2 SQIVND (reference sequence). The CDR3 length is 15 residues. This CDR3 reads CASSTRENDNQPQHF.

The chain employs TRBV7-8 and TRBJ2-2; lacking DNA, the TRBD2 call made by TCRdb goes unchecked. Germline V gene lookup returns CDR1 SGHVS and CDR2 FQNEAQ. The CDR3 runs 14 residues. The CDR3 loop reads CASSLPRLAGELFF. The whole variable domain, remainder taken from reference TRBV7-8 and TRBJ2-2, is GAGVSQSPRYKVAKRGQDVALRCDPISGHVSLFWYQQALGQGPEFLTYFQNEAQLDKSGLPSDRFFAERPEGSVSTLKIQRTQQEDSAVYLCASSLPRLAGELFFGEGSRLTVL.

The V and J genes are TRBV7-3 and TRBJ2-1; as DNA is missing, the TRBD1 call by TCRdb cannot be tested. CDR3 length: 13 residues. Germline lookup yields CDR1 SGHTA and CDR2 FQGTGA. The CDR3 reads CASSYRDTNEQFF.

This chain links TRBV7-9 with TRBJ2-5; TCRdb's D call of TRBD2 is untestable without DNA. Germline CDR1 reads SEHNR; CDR2 reads FQNEAQ (reference sequence). CDR3 length equals 17 residues. The CDR3 sequence is CASSDRLAGDPPETQYF. Based on the CDR3 plus reference TRBV7-9 and TRBJ2-5, the full variable domain is DTGVSQNPRHKITKRGQNVTFRCDPISEHNRLYWYRQTLGQGPEFLTYFQNEAQLEKSRLLSDRFSAERPKGSFSTLEIQRTEQGDSAMYLCASSDRLAGDPPETQYFGPGTRLLVL.

The chain joins TRBV7-9 to TRBJ1-2. CDR1 SEHNR and CDR2 FQNEAQ come from the germline V gene (reference sequence). The CDR3 totals 13 residues. The CDR3: CASSPGTVDGYTF.

CDR3: CASSQAPAGTVTNTGELFF. The J gene is TRBJ2-2, the V gene TRBV4-1; TCRdb indicates TRBD1, and absent DNA this call remains unverified. In germline, CDR1 is MGHRA, CDR2 YSYEKL. The CDR3 sequence is 19 residues long.

The V and J genes are TRBV3-1 and TRBJ2-6; the TRBD1 assignment by TCRdb is unverifiable without DNA. The CDR3 has 19 residues. Germline values: CDR1 LGHDT, CDR2 YNNKEL (reference sequence). This CDR3 reads CASSHPVGQPISGANVLTF.

The gene calls are TRBV27 and TRBJ1-2; no DNA is available, so the TRBD1 call from TCRdb remains unchecked. The CDR3 consists of 13 residues. Germline CDR1 reads MNHEY; CDR2 reads SMNVEV (reference sequence). The CDR3 sequence is CASSFAGGRSYTF.

CDR3 sequence reads: CASSPGTGGLSEQFF. V and J are TRBV9 and TRBJ2-1; TCRdb's D call of TRBD2 is untestable without DNA. The germline gives CDR1 SGDLS, CDR2 YYNGEE. CDR3 size: 15 residues.

The chain carries TRBV6-5 and TRBJ2-3. CDR3 length equals 15 residues. Germline values: CDR1 MNHEY, CDR2 SVGAGI. Here the CDR3 reads CASSYGGRSTDTQYF.

The genes are TRBV2 and TRBJ1-2. The CDR3 is 13 residues long. In germline, CDR1 is SNHLY, CDR2 FYNNEI. CDR3 in amino acids: CASSEAVRYGYTF.

V usage is TRBV18 and J usage is TRBJ2-7; TCRdb lists TRBD1, though no DNA is available to test this call. The CDR3 length is 16 residues. Germline CDR1 is KGHSH and CDR2 is LQKENI. CDR3 in amino acids: CASSERRGEMRNEQYF.

The V call is TRBV27, the J call TRBJ1-6; TCRdb's D gene call, TRBD1, goes unchecked for lack of DNA. The CDR3 sequence is 15 residues long. Germline values: CDR1 MNHEY, CDR2 SMNVEV (reference sequence). The CDR3 reads CASSLMTGSHSPLHF.

The genes are TRBV7-9 and TRBJ1-3. Germline CDR1 is SEHNR and CDR2 is FQNEAQ (reference sequence). This CDR3 is built from 14 residues. The CDR3 loop is CASSEPNPGNTIYF.

This chain links TRBV11-2 with TRBJ2-3; TCRdb gives TRBD1 as the D gene, but with no DNA this cannot be confirmed. This CDR3 is built from 15 residues. Germline loops: CDR1 SGHAT, CDR2 FQNNGV. The CDR3 sequence: CASSLLAGATDTQYF.

The chain has TRBV3-1 and TRBJ2-2; without DNA, the TCRdb call of TRBD2 cannot be checked. Germline CDR1 is LGHDT and CDR2 is YNNKEL (reference sequence). The CDR3 sequence is 17 residues long. The CDR3 loop reads CASSRILEPARGGELFF. The full variable domain, in which reference TRBV3-1 and TRBJ2-2 provide the parts outside the CDR3, is DTAVSQTPKYLVTQMGNDKSIKCEQNLGHDTMYWYKQDSKKFLKIMFSYNNKELIINETVPNRFSPKSPDKAHLNLHINSLELGDSAVYFCASSRILEPARGGELFFGEGSRLTVL.

The chain employs TRBV3-1 and TRBJ2-5; TCRdb names TRBD1, which stays unverified in the absence of DNA. Germline V gene sequence: CDR1 LGHDT, CDR2 YNNKEL (reference sequence). The CDR3 extends over 16 amino acids. CDR3 sequence reads: CASSQDLGTGGETQYF.

The rearrangement uses TRBV15 and TRBJ2-7. The CDR3 is 12 amino acids. The V gene's germline CDR1 is LNHNV and CDR2 YYDKDF (reference sequence). The CDR3 protein is CATSRDVREQYF.

This chain joins TRBV5-1 and TRBJ2-5; the D call from TCRdb, TRBD1, cannot be confirmed without DNA. The CDR3 spans 14 residues. Germline V gene data show CDR1 as SGHRS and CDR2 as YFSETQ. Here the CDR3 reads CASSGWGTQETQYF.

The V call is TRBV7-3, the J call TRBJ2-7; the D gene TCRdb calls, TRBD1, cannot be checked with no DNA. The germline V gene encodes CDR1 SGHTA and CDR2 FQGTGA. CDR3 length: 14 residues. Here the CDR3 reads CASSPRGYSYEQYF. The full variable domain, with the rest looked up from reference TRBV7-3 and TRBJ2-7, is GAGVSQTPSNKVTEKGKYVELRCDPISGHTALYWYRQSLGQGPEFLIYFQGTGAADDSGLPNDRFFAVRPEGSVSTLKIQRTERGDSAVYLCASSPRGYSYEQYFGPGTRLTVT.

V and J are TRBV19 and TRBJ2-1; TCRdb's D gene call, TRBD2, goes unchecked for lack of DNA. The germline V gene encodes CDR1 LNHDA and CDR2 SQIVND (reference sequence). The CDR3 is made up of 15 amino acids. CDR3 protein: CASSAGGGSINEQFF.

This sequence joins TRBV11-2 and TRBJ1-2; lacking DNA, the TRBD1 call made by TCRdb goes unchecked. This CDR3 has 13 residues. CDR1 is SGHAT, CDR2 FQNNGV, per germline. This CDR3 is CASSLPPFDGYTF. Full variable domain (outside the CDR3, taken from reference TRBV11-2 and TRBJ1-2): EAGVAQSPRYKIIEKRQSVAFWCNPISGHATLYWYQQILGQGPKLLIQFQNNGVVDDSQLPKDRFSAERLKGVDSTLKIQPAKLEDSAVYLCASSLPPFDGYTFGSGTRLTVV.

The chain joins TRBV27 to TRBJ2-7. This CDR3 comprises 15 residues. The germline V gene encodes CDR1 MNHEY and CDR2 SMNVEV (reference sequence). CDR3 amino acids: CASSLSWLLNYEQYF.

The chain uses TRBV16 and TRBJ2-6; TCRdb designates TRBD1, a call that cannot be tested without DNA. Germline loops: CDR1 KGHSY, CDR2 FQNENV. The CDR3 has 19 amino acids. This chain's CDR3 is CASSQQGVIDISGANVLTF. Full variable domain (outside the CDR3, taken from reference TRBV16 and TRBJ2-6): GEEVAQTPKHLVRGEGQKAKLYCAPIKGHSYVFWYQQVLKNEFKFLISFQNENVFDETGMPKERFSAKCLPNSPCSLEIQATKLEDSAVYFCASSQQGVIDISGANVLTFGAGSRLTVL.

The chain uses TRBV18 and TRBJ2-6; TCRdb designates TRBD1, a call that cannot be tested without DNA. The CDR3 consists of 21 residues. CDR1 and CDR2 from the germline V gene are KGHSH and LQKENI. This CDR3 reads CASSRSATGGFMASGANVLTF.

This chain joins TRBV12-3 or TRBV12-4 and TRBJ2-5; the D call of TRBD1 rests on TCRdb alone, since no DNA is present to check it. This CDR3 contains 14 residues. CDR3 amino acids: CASSIGTGQETQYF.